This T cell receptor (beta chain) was captured in a study of beta chain features in type 1 diabetes. Sequencing targeted expressed TCRB transcripts, as all isolated RNA had been reverse transcribed. Assay used: immunoSEQ multiplex PCR; TCRdb lists only in-frame clones, some missing. The sample shows around 180,000 clones, less than 15% of them seen only once. This CDR3 has 16 residues. Germline trimming cut 3 bases from V and 4 bases from J; bases unmatched to any gene: 5. Germline loops: CDR1 SGHNT, CDR2 YYREEE (reference sequence). In its sample, this clone was seen a few times. The receptor was isolated from a young woman in good health. The gene calls are TRBV5-4 and TRBJ2-5; 14 bases map to TRBD2. Source material: central memory CD4+ T cells from blood. CDR3 nucleotides: TGTGCCAGCAGCTCTCCGGGACTAGCGGGGGCAGAGACCCAGTACTTC. Translated, it gives CASSSPGLAGAETQYF.